One and the same sample provided the 8 T cell receptor beta chains below, sequenced in a study of blood T cells in healthy people across ages. The second PCR ran 7 to 11 cycles with a sample-barcoded 5' primer and J-beta primers. TCRdb reprocessed the 5' RACE reads with MiXCR, giving one entry per CDR3 protein. The sample carries 1.5 million to 2 million distinct CDR3 sequences, 35% to 50% recorded once. Sequenced sample: blood. These receptors were collected from a human donor in good health.

This clonotype was seen more than once but under ten times. CDR3: CASSLYSGYEQYF. The CDR3 nucleotides are TGTGCCAGCAGCTTATATTCTGGCTACGAGCAGTACTTC. The chain joins TRBV7-2 to TRBJ2-7; D is uncertain. In germline, CDR1 is SGHTA, CDR2 FQGNSA. Trimming removed 2 bases at V and 3 bases at J, with 8 bases between. There are 13 residues in the CDR3.

The gene calls are TRBV29-1 and TRBJ1-1, with 7 bases fitting TRBD1. The CDR3 is made up of 14 amino acids. The germline gives CDR1 SQVTM, CDR2 ANQGSEA. The V gene end was trimmed by 3 bases and the J gene end by 9 bases; junction bases not matched to a gene: 13. The CDR3 loop reads CSVEDWAGQLKAFF. The CDR3 region has the DNA TGCAGCGTTGAGGATTGGGCGGGACAGTTGAAAGCTTTCTTT.

The rearrangement joins TRBV3-1 to TRBJ2-1; 8 nucleotides line up with TRBD1. CDR1 is LGHDT, CDR2 YNNKEL, per germline (reference sequence). The V segment lost 4 bases and the J segment 4 bases; nucleotides outside the gene matches: 9. The CDR3 length is 16 residues. CDR3: CASSPKDRGLYNEQFF. CDR3 coding DNA: TGTGCCAGCAGCCCGAAAGACAGGGGACTTTACAATGAGCAGTTCTTC.

This chain connects TRBV29-1 to TRBJ1-1; D is ambiguous. Germline CDR1 reads SQVTM; CDR2 reads ANQGSEA. The CDR3 length is 10 residues. The V end lost 7 bases, the J end lost 5 bases, and 8 bases lay between the germline ends. CDR3 bases: TGCAGCGACGGCTCGACTGAAGCTTTCTTT. Protein sequence: CSDGSTEAFF.

V gene TRBV4-2 combines with J gene TRBJ2-1; 8 nucleotides agree with TRBD2. The V gene's germline CDR1 is LGHNA and CDR2 YNFKEQ. The trim removed 1 base at V and 8 bases at J, leaving 22 bases unmatched. CDR3 length: 20 amino acids. CDR3 sequence reads: CASSQVTDGGARTKDDEQFF. CDR3 in DNA: TGTGCCAGCAGCCAAGTAACTGACGGGGGGGCGCGAACCAAGGACGATGAGCAGTTCTTC.

The genes are TRBV7-2 and TRBJ1-2; no clear D. This CDR3 is 15 amino acids long. Trimming removed 6 bases from V and 4 bases from J, with 18 bases in between. Germline loops: CDR1 SGHTA, CDR2 FQGNSA. Written as DNA, the CDR3 is TGTGCCAGCAGATTGGCCCCCGGTGGTAGCTATGGCTACACCTTC. Translating it yields CASRLAPGGSYGYTF.

The chain couples TRBV12-3 or TRBV12-4 to TRBJ2-1; 14 bases line up with TRBD2. The CDR3 consists of 18 residues. The V gene end was trimmed by 6 bases and the J gene end by 3 bases; junction bases not matched to a gene: 10. CDR3 in amino acids: CASSLRTSGGTHYNEQFF. The CDR3 DNA follows: TGTGCCAGCAGCCTCAGGACTAGCGGGGGGACCCACTACAATGAGCAGTTCTTC.

This clonotype was detected only a few times. The chain links TRBV10-3 to TRBJ2-2; no reliable D call. CDR3 length equals 14 residues. Trimming removed 0 bases at V and 6 bases at J, with 8 bases between. CDR1 is ENHRY and CDR2 is SYGVKD in the germline V gene. The CDR3, as DNA: TGTGCCATCAGTGAGTCGAGTCCCCCCGGGGAGCTGTTTTTT. It specifies CAISESSPPGELFF.